These T cell receptor beta chains were read from a single sample in a study of blood T cell repertoires in COVID-19. Some clones are missing from TCRdb's copy, which holds only in-frame ones; the method was immunoSEQ multiplex PCR. The sample carries a few hundred thousand clones, roughly 90% recorded once. The sequenced sample was peripheral blood. Source of these receptors: a man aged 60 to 75 who had recovered from COVID-19. CDR3s include the opening cysteine and the closing phenylalanine or tryptophan. The D gene is left open where the match is weak. Only part of the rows carry a size: once, few, many, or a class if the clone is expanded.

v_call,clone_size,d_call,j_call,cdr3_aa,cdr3_nt
TRBV6-2/TRBV6-3,once,-,TRBJ2-5,CASSPLVGADAMETQYF,TGTGCCAGCAGTCCCTTGGTGGGAGCCGACGCTATGGAGACCCAGTACTTC
TRBV18,-,TRBD1,TRBJ2-7,CASSRQGYEQYF,TGTGCCAGCTCCCGACAGGGCTACGAGCAGTACTTC
TRBV9,-,TRBD2,TRBJ2-7,CASSVSGLGPYEQYF,TGTGCCAGCAGCGTCTCCGGACTAGGGCCCTACGAGCAGTACTTC
TRBV6-5,few,TRBD1,TRBJ2-1,CASSYRDRVDYEQFF,TGTGCCAGCAGTTACCGGGACAGGGTGGACTATGAGCAGTTCTTC
TRBV4-2,-,TRBD1,TRBJ2-4,CASSQAGQDIQYF,TGTGCCAGCAGCCAAGCGGGACAGGACATTCAGTACTTC
TRBV3-1/TRBV3-2,-,-,TRBJ2-5,CASSQVRAWETQYF,TGTGCCAGCAGCCAAGTTCGAGCGTGGGAGACCCAGTACTTC
TRBV7-9,-,TRBD1,TRBJ1-5,CASSQGQGAIWKKPQHF,TGTGCCAGCAGCCAGGGACAGGGGGCCATTTGGAAAAAGCCCCAGCATTTT
TRBV19,-,-,TRBJ2-7,CASSIRPGQGQYEQYF,TGTGCCAGTAGTATAAGACCTGGCCAGGGGCAATACGAGCAGTACTTC
TRBV4-1,-,-,TRBJ1-1,CASSQDSWEPVTEAFF,TGCGCCAGCAGCCAAGATTCTTGGGAGCCAGTCACTGAAGCTTTCTTT
TRBV5-4,-,-,TRBJ1-2,CASSRDTVNYGYTF,TGTGCCAGCAGCCGGGATACCGTCAACTATGGCTACACCTTC
TRBV30,-,TRBD1,TRBJ1-1,CAWSGQGLVNTEAFF,TGTGCCTGGAGCGGACAGGGACTTGTGAACACTGAAGCTTTCTTT
TRBV9,-,TRBD1,TRBJ2-1,CASSHGQGAKFNEQFF,TGTGCCAGCAGCCATGGACAGGGGGCAAAGTTTAATGAGCAGTTCTTC
TRBV27,-,TRBD2,TRBJ2-1,CASSPRGTSGNEQFF,TGTGCCAGCAGTCCGAGGGGGACTAGCGGGAATGAGCAGTTCTTC
TRBV19,-,-,TRBJ1-1,CASSMVASSNTEAFF,TGTGCCAGTAGTATGGTCGCCAGTTCGAACACTGAAGCTTTCTTT
TRBV7-9,-,-,TRBJ1-5,CASSLFGAGDNQPQHF,TGTGCCAGCAGCTTATTTGGGGCAGGGGACAATCAGCCCCAGCATTTT
TRBV7-9,-,-,TRBJ1-5,CASSLVGGSQTNQPQHF,TGTGCCAGCAGCTTGGTGGGGGGGTCACAGACTAATCAGCCCCAGCATTTT
TRBV5-4,-,-,TRBJ2-2,CASSTLGGTGELFF,TGTGCCAGCAGCACTCTAGGGGGCACCGGGGAGCTGTTTTTT
TRBV11-2,-,TRBD1,TRBJ1-2,CASSLIGTGNGYTF,TGTGCCAGCAGCCTTATAGGGACAGGGAATGGCTACACCTTC
TRBV5-1,-,TRBD2,TRBJ2-1,CASSPGLAGGSNEQFF,TGCGCCAGCAGCCCGGGACTAGCGGGGGGTAGCAATGAGCAGTTCTTC
TRBV10-3,-,TRBD1,TRBJ1-5,CAISGQGRRDQPQHF,TGTGCCATCAGTGGACAGGGGCGACGGGATCAGCCCCAGCATTTT
TRBV9,-,-,TRBJ2-3,CASSVGRGATFTDTQYF,TGTGCCAGCAGCGTAGGACGGGGGGCCACGTTTACAGATACGCAGTATTTT
TRBV3-1/TRBV3-2,-,TRBD2,TRBJ2-1,CASSPAGSGGRNEQFF,TGTGCCAGCAGCCCGGCTGGGAGCGGGGGGCGCAATGAGCAGTTCTTC
TRBV11-2,-,-,TRBJ1-1,CASSWGHGAEAFF,TGTGCCAGCAGTTGGGGACACGGGGCTGAAGCTTTCTTT
TRBV6-5,-,TRBD1,TRBJ1-4,CASSYLQGANEKLFF,TGTGCCAGCAGTTACCTCCAGGGGGCAAATGAAAAACTGTTTTTT
TRBV5-8,-,-,TRBJ2-5,CASSLAPLRETQYF,TGTGCCAGCAGCTTGGCCCCTCTACGGGAGACCCAGTACTTC
TRBV18,-,TRBD1,TRBJ1-2,CASSPINRDRAGYTF,TGTGCCAGCTCACCAATTAACCGGGACAGGGCTGGCTACACCTTC
TRBV3-1/TRBV3-2,once,TRBD1,TRBJ2-7,CASSQVDRGLDEQYF,TGTGCCAGCAGCCAGGTAGACAGGGGGCTCGACGAGCAGTACTTC
TRBV11-2,once,TRBD1,TRBJ1-3,CASSLDIRTGIILSGNTIYF,TGTGCCAGCAGCTTAGATATCAGGACAGGGATAATTCTCTCTGGAAACACCATATATTTT
TRBV18,-,TRBD1,TRBJ1-3,CASSPPGQGPLLNTIYF,TGTGCCAGCTCACCACCGGGACAGGGGCCCCTTTTAAACACCATATATTTT
TRBV7-5,-,-,TRBJ1-4,CAGGEKLFF,TGTGCCGGAGGGGAGAAACTGTTTTTT
TRBV2,-,-,TRBJ2-3,CASSPGDSFPTDTQYF,TGTGCCAGCAGCCCCGGAGACAGTTTTCCCACAGATACGCAGTATTTT
TRBV5-1,-,TRBD2,TRBJ2-3,CASSSSGLAGTDTQYF,TGCGCCAGCAGCTCCTCCGGACTAGCGGGCACAGATACGCAGTATTTT
TRBV6-6,-,-,TRBJ2-7,CASRMDSFLTYEQYF,TGTGCCAGCAGAATGGACAGCTTCCTCACCTACGAGCAGTACTTC
TRBV13,-,-,TRBJ2-5,CASRALAGQGETQYF,TGTGCCAGCAGAGCGCTGGCGGGCCAAGGAGAGACCCAGTACTTC
TRBV7-9,few,-,TRBJ1-5,CASSPDSVNQPQHF,TGTGCCAGCAGCCCAGACAGCGTCAATCAGCCCCAGCATTTT
TRBV19,-,TRBD1,TRBJ2-2,CASSLDRSNTGELFF,TGTGCCAGTAGTCTGGACAGGTCGAACACCGGGGAGCTGTTTTTT
TRBV7-7,-,-,TRBJ1-4,CASWGQGITNEKLFF,TGTGCCAGCTGGGGGCAGGGGATAACTAATGAAAAACTGTTTTTT
TRBV6-5,-,-,TRBJ2-7,CASTQRDKVYF,TGTGCCAGCACCCAGAGGGACAAGGTGTACTTC
TRBV19,-,-,TRBJ1-4,CASSITTNEKLFF,TGTGCCAGTAGTATTACAACTAATGAAAAACTGTTTTTT